This TCR beta chain came from a study of blood T cell repertoires in COVID-19. Study-wide context: Both acute and convalescent COVID-19 samples were obtained from the United States, Italy and Spain. The cDNA or gDNA used as material had been derived from T cells, B-cell-depleted T cells, or PBMCs.

Per the study methods: Estimation of nucleated cell counts relied on the amplification of reference gene primers. Data came from immunoSEQ multiplex PCR; TCRdb stores just in-frame clones and leaves some out. V, J and clone size were drawn from that table, and D and trimming were deduced from the DNA. The data contain some 200,000 clones, about 85% of them seen just once; the ten biggest clones take up about 0.91%. Those enrolled in Seattle joined during active infection and were followed longitudinally afterward. With 3 bases removed from V and 5 bases from J, the gap between germline ends came to 10 bases. The CDR3 loop spans 13 amino acids. Per germline, CDR1 WNHNN and CDR2 SYGVQD (reference sequence).

The chain couples TRBV10-1 to TRBJ2-5; D ambiguous. Specimen: peripheral blood. This sequence was found in a man between 60 and 70 years old with COVID-19, enrolled during active disease. In DNA, the CDR3 is TGCGCCAGCAGTGATAGAATCGGGGAGACCCAGTACTTC. Protein product: CASSDRIGETQYF.